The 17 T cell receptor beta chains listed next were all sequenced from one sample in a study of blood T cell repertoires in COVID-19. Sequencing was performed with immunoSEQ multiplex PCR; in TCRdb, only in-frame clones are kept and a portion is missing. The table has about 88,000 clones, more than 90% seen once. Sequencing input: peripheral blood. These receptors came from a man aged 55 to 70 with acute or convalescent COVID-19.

The chain's CDR3 is CASTRTSGTYEQYF. For the CDR3, the DNA is TGTGCCAGTACTAGGACTAGCGGGACCTACGAGCAGTACTTC. The chain carries TRBV7-9 and TRBJ2-7; TRBD2 aligns across 12 bases. Germline CDR1 SEHNR, CDR2 FQNEAQ (reference sequence). The trim removed 9 bases at V and 2 bases at J, leaving 5 bases unmatched. This CDR3 contains 14 residues.

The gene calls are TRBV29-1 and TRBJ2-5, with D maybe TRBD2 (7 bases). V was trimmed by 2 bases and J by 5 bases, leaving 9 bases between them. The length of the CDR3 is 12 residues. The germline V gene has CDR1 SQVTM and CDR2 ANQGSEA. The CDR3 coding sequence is TGCAGCGTTGAAAGGGGGGGTGAGACCCAGTACTTC. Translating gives CSVERGGETQYF.

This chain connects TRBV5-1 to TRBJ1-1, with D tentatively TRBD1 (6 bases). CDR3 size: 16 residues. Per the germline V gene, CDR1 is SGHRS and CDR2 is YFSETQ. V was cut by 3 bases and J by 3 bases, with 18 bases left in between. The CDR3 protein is CASSYRDRTDYTEAFF. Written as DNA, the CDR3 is TGCGCCAGCAGCTACAGGGACCGGACTGATTACACTGAAGCTTTCTTT.

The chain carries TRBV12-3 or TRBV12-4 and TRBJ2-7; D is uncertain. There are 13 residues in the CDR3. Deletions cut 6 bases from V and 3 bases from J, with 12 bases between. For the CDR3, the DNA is TGTGCCAGCAGCCGTCCCGAACTCTACGAGCAGTACTTC. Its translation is CASSRPELYEQYF.

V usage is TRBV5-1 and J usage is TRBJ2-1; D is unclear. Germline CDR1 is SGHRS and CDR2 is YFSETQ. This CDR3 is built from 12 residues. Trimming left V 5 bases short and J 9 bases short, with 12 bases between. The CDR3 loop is CASRLGTGEQFF. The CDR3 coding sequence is TGCGCCAGCAGGCTCGGTACCGGTGAGCAGTTCTTC.

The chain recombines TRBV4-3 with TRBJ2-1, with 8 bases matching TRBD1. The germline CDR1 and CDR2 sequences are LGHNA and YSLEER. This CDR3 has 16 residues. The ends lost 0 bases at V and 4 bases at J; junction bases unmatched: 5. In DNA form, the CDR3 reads TGCGCCAGCAGCCAAGAACGGGACAGGCGGTACAATGAGCAGTTCTTC. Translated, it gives CASSQERDRRYNEQFF.

The CDR3: CASSFLTGPQETQYF. CDR3 in DNA: TGTGCCAGCAGTTTTCTGACAGGGCCTCAAGAGACCCAGTACTTC. This sequence joins TRBV28 and TRBJ2-5, with TRBD1 identical over 7 bases. V was pared by 3 bases and J by 2 bases, with 6 bases of the junction left unmatched. This CDR3 has 15 residues. Germline CDR1 is MDHEN and CDR2 is SYDVKM.

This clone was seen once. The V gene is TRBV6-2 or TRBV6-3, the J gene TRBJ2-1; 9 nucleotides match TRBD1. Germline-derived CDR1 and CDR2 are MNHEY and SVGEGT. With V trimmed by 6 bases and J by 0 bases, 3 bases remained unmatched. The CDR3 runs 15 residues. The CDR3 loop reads CASSRTGASYNEQFF. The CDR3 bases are TGTGCCAGCAGCCGGACAGGGGCCTCCTACAATGAGCAGTTCTTC.

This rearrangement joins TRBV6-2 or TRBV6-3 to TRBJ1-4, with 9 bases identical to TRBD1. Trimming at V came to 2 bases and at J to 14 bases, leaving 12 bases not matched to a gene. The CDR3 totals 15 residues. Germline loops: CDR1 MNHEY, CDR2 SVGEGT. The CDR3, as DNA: TGTGCCAGCAGTTACGGGGGACAGGGAACCCCCCGGCTGTTTTTT. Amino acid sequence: CASSYGGQGTPRLFF.

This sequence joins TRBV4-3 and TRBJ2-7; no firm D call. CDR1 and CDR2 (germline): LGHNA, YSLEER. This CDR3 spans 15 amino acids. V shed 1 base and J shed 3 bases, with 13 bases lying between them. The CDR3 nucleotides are TGCGCCAGCAGCCAAGTCTATACCGCCGGCTACGAGCAGTACTTC. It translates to CASSQVYTAGYEQYF.

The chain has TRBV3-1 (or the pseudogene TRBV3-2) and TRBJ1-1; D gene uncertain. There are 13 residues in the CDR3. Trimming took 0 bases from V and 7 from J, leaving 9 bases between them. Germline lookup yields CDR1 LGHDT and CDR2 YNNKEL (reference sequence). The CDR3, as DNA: TGTGCCAGCAGCCAAGATCGCGTTGGTGAAGCTTTCTTT. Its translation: CASSQDRVGEAFF.

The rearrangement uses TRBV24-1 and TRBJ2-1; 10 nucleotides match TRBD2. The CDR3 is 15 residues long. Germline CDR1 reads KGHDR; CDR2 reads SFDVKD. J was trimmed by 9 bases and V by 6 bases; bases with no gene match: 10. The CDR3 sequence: CATSTVTSGNREQFF. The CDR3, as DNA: TGTGCCACCAGTACAGTCACTAGCGGGAATCGTGAGCAGTTCTTC.

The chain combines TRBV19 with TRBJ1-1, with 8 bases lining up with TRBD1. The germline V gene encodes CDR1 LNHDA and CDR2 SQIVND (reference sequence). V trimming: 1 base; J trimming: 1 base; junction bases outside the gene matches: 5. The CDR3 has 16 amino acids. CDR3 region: CASSIGQGTWNTEAFF. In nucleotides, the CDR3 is TGTGCCAGTAGTATAGGACAGGGGACTTGGAACACTGAAGCTTTCTTT.

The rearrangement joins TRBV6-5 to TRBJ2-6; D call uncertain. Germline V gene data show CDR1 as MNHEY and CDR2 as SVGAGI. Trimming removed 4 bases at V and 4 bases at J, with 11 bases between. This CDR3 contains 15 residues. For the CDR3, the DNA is TGTGCCAGCAGTTCCCCTCAGTCGGGGGCCAACGTCCTGACTTTC. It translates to CASSSPQSGANVLTF.

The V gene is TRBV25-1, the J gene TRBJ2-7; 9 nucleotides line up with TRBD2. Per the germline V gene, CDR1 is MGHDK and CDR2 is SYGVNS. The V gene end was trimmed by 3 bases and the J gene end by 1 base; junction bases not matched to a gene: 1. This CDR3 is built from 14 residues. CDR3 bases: TGTGCCAGCAGTGACAGCGGGAGGTCCTACGAGCAGTACTTC. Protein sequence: CASSDSGRSYEQYF.

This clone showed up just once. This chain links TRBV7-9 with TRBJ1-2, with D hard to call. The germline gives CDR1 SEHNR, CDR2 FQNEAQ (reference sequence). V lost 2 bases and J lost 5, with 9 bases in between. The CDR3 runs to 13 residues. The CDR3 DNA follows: TGTGCCAGCAGCTTATCACAGCTGTATGGCTACACCTTC. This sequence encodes CASSLSQLYGYTF.

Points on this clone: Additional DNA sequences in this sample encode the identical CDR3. DNA of the CDR3: TGCGCCAGCAGCCTACAGGGTAGGAACACTGAAGCTTTCTTT. Its protein product is CASSLQGRNTEAFF. The chain links TRBV5-1 to TRBJ1-1; D may be TRBD1 (6 bases). The germline V and J ends were trimmed by 4 bases and 1 base, with 11 bases remaining between them. The germline gives CDR1 SGHRS, CDR2 YFSETQ. The CDR3 has 14 amino acids.